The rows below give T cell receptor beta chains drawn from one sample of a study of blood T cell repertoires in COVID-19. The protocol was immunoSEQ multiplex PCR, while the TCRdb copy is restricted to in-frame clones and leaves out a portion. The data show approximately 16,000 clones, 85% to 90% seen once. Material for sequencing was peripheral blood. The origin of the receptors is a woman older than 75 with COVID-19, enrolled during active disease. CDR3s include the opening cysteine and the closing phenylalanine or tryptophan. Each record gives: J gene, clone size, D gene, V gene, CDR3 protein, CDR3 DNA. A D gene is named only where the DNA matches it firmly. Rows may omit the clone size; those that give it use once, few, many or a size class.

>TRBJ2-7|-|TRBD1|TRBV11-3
CASSDRDRGEQYF
TGTGCCAGCAGCGACCGGGACAGGGGCGAGCAGTACTTC
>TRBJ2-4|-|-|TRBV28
CASSLRGTQNIQYF
TGTGCCAGCAGTTTAAGAGGGACTCAGAACATTCAGTACTTC
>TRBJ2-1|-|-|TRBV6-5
CASSSPQGNPNEQFF
TGTGCCAGCAGTTCCCCCCAGGGGAACCCAAATGAGCAGTTCTTC
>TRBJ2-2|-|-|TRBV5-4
CASSLGAANTGELFF
TGTGCCAGCAGCTTGGGAGCGGCGAACACCGGGGAGCTGTTTTTT
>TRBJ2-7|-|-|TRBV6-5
CASTGHLNPGEQYF
TGTGCCAGCACAGGACACTTGAACCCTGGCGAGCAGTACTTC
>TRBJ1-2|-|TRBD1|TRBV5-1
CASSPMGGQGARGYTF
TGCGCCAGCAGCCCCATGGGGGGGCAGGGGGCGCGGGGCTACACCTTC
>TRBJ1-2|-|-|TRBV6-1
CASSESGVYGYTF
TGTGCCAGCAGTGAATCAGGGGTCTATGGCTACACCTTC
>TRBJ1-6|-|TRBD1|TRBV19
CASSITEGARPLHF
TGTGCCAGTAGTATTACGGAGGGGGCCCGGCCCCTCCACTTT
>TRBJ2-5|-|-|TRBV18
CASSPYRETQYF
TGTGCCAGCTCACCATATCGGGAGACCCAGTACTTC
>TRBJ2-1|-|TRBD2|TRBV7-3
CASSLRTSGSAYNEQFF
TGTGCCAGCAGCTTAAGAACTAGCGGGAGTGCTTACAATGAGCAGTTCTTC
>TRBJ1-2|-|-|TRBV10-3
CAISVADSSYGYTF
TGTGCCATCAGTGTAGCAGACAGTTCCTATGGCTACACCTTC
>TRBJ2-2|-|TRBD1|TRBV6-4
CASSKEAGTGWTGELFF
TGTGCCAGCAGCAAAGAGGCCGGGACAGGGTGGACCGGGGAGCTGTTTTTT
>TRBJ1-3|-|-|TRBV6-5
CASESGSGNTIYF
TGTGCCAGCGAAAGCGGGTCTGGAAACACCATATATTTT
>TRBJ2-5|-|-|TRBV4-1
CASSQRRESGETQYF
TGCGCCAGCAGCCAACGGAGGGAGTCGGGGGAGACCCAGTACTTC
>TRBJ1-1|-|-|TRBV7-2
CASSLSFQNTEAFF
TGTGCCAGCAGCTTAAGCTTTCAGAACACTGAAGCTTTCTTT
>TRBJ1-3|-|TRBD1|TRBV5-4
CASSPSGQARNTIYF
TGTGCCAGCAGCCCTTCCGGACAGGCCAGAAACACCATATATTTT
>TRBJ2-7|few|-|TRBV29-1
CSVVAGGTYEQYF
TGCAGCGTGGTTGCAGGAGGGACCTACGAGCAGTACTTC
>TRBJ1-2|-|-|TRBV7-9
CASGSGQGYGYTF
TGTGCCAGCGGATCCGGACAAGGCTATGGCTACACCTTC
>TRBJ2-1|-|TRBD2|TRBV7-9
CASSPRRGGRADEQFF
TGTGCCAGCAGCCCTCGTCGCGGCGGGAGGGCAGATGAGCAGTTCTTC
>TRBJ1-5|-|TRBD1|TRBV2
CASSTGTGGNQPQHF
TGTGCCAGCAGTACTGGAACAGGGGGCAATCAGCCCCAGCATTTT
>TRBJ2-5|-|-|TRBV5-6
CASSFRRNQETQYF
TGTGCCAGCAGCTTCCGGCGGAACCAAGAGACCCAGTACTTC
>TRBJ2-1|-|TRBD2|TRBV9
CASSAPGLAGYEQFF
TGTGCCAGCAGCGCCCCGGGACTAGCGGGGTATGAGCAGTTCTTC
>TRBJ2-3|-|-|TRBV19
CASSISARRITDTQYF
TGTGCCAGTAGTATATCGGCGCGGAGAATCACAGATACGCAGTATTTT
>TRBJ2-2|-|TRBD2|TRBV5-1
CASSPLGRASTGELFF
TGCGCCAGCAGCCCCTTGGGGAGGGCGAGCACCGGGGAGCTGTTTTTT
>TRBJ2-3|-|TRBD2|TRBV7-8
CASSLEGRGYSLRQYF
TGTGCCAGCAGCCTAGAAGGGCGGGGGTACTCTCTGAGGCAGTATTTT
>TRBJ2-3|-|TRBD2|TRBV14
CASSQAGGGITDTQYF
TGTGCCAGCAGCCAAGCTGGGGGGGGTATCACAGATACGCAGTATTTT
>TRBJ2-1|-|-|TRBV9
CASSGPGGRSYNEQFF
TGTGCCAGCAGCGGGCCAGGGGGGCGGAGTTACAATGAGCAGTTCTTC
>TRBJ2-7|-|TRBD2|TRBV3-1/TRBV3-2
CASSDGLAGLGSYEQYF
TGTGCCAGCAGCGACGGACTAGCTGGGTTAGGCTCCTACGAGCAGTACTTC
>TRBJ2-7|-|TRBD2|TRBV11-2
CASSFTSGGATYAYEQYF
TGTGCCAGCAGCTTCACTAGCGGGGGGGCCACCTATGCCTACGAGCAGTACTTC
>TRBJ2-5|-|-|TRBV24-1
CATSDTINTETQYF
TGTGCCACCAGTGACACCATCAACACGGAGACCCAGTACTTC
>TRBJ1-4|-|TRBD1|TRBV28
CASSLTPPGQDKVFF
TGTGCCAGCAGTTTAACTCCACCGGGACAGGATAAAGTGTTTTTT
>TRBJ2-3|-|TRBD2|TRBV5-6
CASRYSGSGTDTQYF
TGTGCCAGCCGATATAGCGGGAGTGGCACAGATACGCAGTATTTT
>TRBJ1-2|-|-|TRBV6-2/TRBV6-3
CASSTVTGTYGYTF
TGTGCCAGCAGTACGGTCACAGGGACCTATGGCTACACCTTC